The 10 T cell receptor beta chains below all came from one sample that was sequenced in a study of blood T cell repertoires in COVID-19. Some clones are missing from TCRdb's copy, which holds only in-frame ones; the method was immunoSEQ multiplex PCR. Of about 100,000 clones in the sample, around 79% were seen once. Specimen: peripheral blood. The receptors were gathered from a man between 65 and 79 years old with active or convalescent COVID-19.

This clone was seen a single time. This chain uses TRBV5-4 with TRBJ1-3; perhaps TRBD1 as D (6 bases). The CDR3 totals 15 residues. Germline CDR1 is SGHNT and CDR2 is YYREEE (reference sequence). V gave up 2 bases and J gave up 2 bases, with 11 bases separating them. The CDR3 DNA reads TGTGCCAGCAGCTTCTCGGCAGGGGCTGGAAACACCATATATTTT. Protein: CASSFSAGAGNTIYF.

The V call is TRBV30, the J call TRBJ2-3, with 7 nucleotides matching TRBD1. The germline V gene has CDR1 GTSNPN and CDR2 SVGIG (reference sequence). The J segment lost 6 bases and the V segment lost 5 bases, leaving 11 bases of the junction unmatched. CDR3 size: 14 residues. The DNA for the CDR3 is TGTGCCTGGTCCGTGAAGGGGGCCTACGATACGCAGTATTTT. It codes for CAWSVKGAYDTQYF.

The chain has TRBV7-2 and TRBJ1-1, with 9 bases that match TRBD1. Germline loops: CDR1 SGHTA, CDR2 FQGNSA. J was trimmed by 5 bases and V by 5 bases; bases with no gene match: 6. The CDR3 spans 14 residues. The CDR3 DNA sequence: TGTGCCAGCAGCGAACAGGGGGCGCCTACTGAAGCTTTCTTT. Residues: CASSEQGAPTEAFF. Combining the CDR3 with reference TRBV7-2 and TRBJ1-1 gives the whole variable domain GAGVSQSPSNKVTEKGKDVELRCDPISGHTALYWYRQSLGQGLEFLIYFQGNSAPDKSGLPSDRFSAERTGGSVSTLTIQRTQQEDSAVYLCASSEQGAPTEAFFGQGTRLTVV.

This clone was seen more than once but under ten times. The V and J genes are TRBV28 and TRBJ1-3; weak D call: TRBD1 (5 bases). Trimming pared 3 bases from V and 0 bases from J, leaving 12 bases between. The CDR3 totals 16 residues. Germline CDR1 MDHEN, CDR2 SYDVKM. The CDR3 sequence is CASSLVGGSSGNTIYF. CDR3 nucleotides: TGTGCCAGCAGTTTGGTGGGGGGGAGCTCTGGAAACACCATATATTTT.

The CDR3 DNA follows: TGTGCCAGCACGGGAGCGGGAGGGGATGAGCAGTTCTTC. This translates into CASTGAGGDEQFF. The chain uses TRBV2 and TRBJ2-1, with 10 bases identical to TRBD2. There are 13 residues in the CDR3. V lost 7 bases, J lost 8 bases, and 5 bases stayed unmatched. Looked up from germline, CDR1 is SNHLY and CDR2 is FYNNEI.

CDR3 protein: CASSYRDSGNTIYF. Here the CDR3 DNA reads TGTGCCAGCAGTTACAGGGACTCTGGAAACACCATATATTTT. The J gene is TRBJ1-3, the V gene TRBV2; D is perhaps TRBD1 (6 bases). This CDR3 contains 14 residues. Looked up from germline, CDR1 is SNHLY and CDR2 is FYNNEI. Deletions cut 5 bases from V and 0 bases from J, with 8 bases between.

The CDR3 sequence: CASSQDKAQGINEQFF. The CDR3 DNA is TGTGCCAGCAGCCAAGATAAGGCACAGGGGATCAATGAGCAGTTCTTC. The chain combines TRBV14 with TRBJ2-1; TRBD1 aligns across 7 bases. V gave up 0 bases and J gave up 6 bases; unmatched junction bases: 8. The CDR3 is 16 residues long. Germline CDR1 reads SGHDN; CDR2 reads FVKESK.

This clone was recorded once. This CDR3 is CASTARGAGEQFF. Here the CDR3 DNA reads TGTGCCAGTACCGCCCGGGGGGCAGGTGAGCAGTTCTTC. The chain has TRBV19 and TRBJ2-1; perhaps TRBD2 as D (7 bases). The CDR3 totals 13 residues. Trimming stripped 7 bases from V and 9 bases from J, with 16 bases between. Looked up from germline, CDR1 is LNHDA and CDR2 is SQIVND (reference sequence).

V is TRBV7-9 and J is TRBJ2-1; tentatively, D is TRBD2 (6 bases). V was cut by 5 bases and J by 8 bases, with 16 bases left in between. The germline V gene has CDR1 SEHNR and CDR2 FQNEAQ (reference sequence). This CDR3 has 14 amino acids. This chain's CDR3 is CASSIRVGGDEQFF. CDR3 bases: TGTGCCAGCAGCATACGGGTCGGCGGGGATGAGCAGTTCTTC.

The chain carries TRBV2 and TRBJ2-5; TRBD2 matches at 7 bases. This CDR3 region has 13 residues. The germline V gene has CDR1 SNHLY and CDR2 FYNNEI. The V and J ends lost 6 bases and 1 base, in that order; junction bases with no gene match: 2. CDR3 sequence (DNA): TGTGCCAGCAGCCGGGAGGCCCAAGAGACCCAGTACTTC. Translated: CASSREAQETQYF.